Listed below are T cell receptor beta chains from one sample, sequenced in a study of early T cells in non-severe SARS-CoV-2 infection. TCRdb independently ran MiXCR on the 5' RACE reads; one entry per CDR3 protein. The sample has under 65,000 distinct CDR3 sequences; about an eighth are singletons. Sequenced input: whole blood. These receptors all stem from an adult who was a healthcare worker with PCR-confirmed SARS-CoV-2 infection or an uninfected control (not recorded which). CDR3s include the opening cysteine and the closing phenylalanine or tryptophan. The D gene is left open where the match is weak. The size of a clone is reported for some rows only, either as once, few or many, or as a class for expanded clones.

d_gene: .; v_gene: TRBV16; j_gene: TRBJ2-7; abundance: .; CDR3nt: TGTGCCAGCAGCCACAGCAGGGGGGCCGACGAGCAGTACTTC; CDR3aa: CASSHSRGADEQYF
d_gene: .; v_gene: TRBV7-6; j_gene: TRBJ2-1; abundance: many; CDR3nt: TGTGCCAGCAGCTTAGGCCAGATCAATGAGCAGTTCTTC; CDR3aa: CASSLGQINEQFF
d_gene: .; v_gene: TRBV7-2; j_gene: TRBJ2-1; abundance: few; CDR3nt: TGTGCCAGCAGCTCCAGAGGGCCGGGGGACAATGAGCAGTTCTTC; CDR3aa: CASSSRGPGDNEQFF
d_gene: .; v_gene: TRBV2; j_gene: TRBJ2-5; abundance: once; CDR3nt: TGTGCCAGCAGTGCACAGGGACAAGAGACCCAGTACTTC; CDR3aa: CASSAQGQETQYF
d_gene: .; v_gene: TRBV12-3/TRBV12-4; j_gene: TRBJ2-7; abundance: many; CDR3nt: TGTGCCAGCAGCGGACCCGGGAACTACGAGCAGTACTTC; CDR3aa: CASSGPGNYEQYF
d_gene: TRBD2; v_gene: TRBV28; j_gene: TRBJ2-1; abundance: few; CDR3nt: TGTGCCAGTTTGAGACTAGCGGGCTCCTACAATGAGCAGTTCTTC; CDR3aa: CASLRLAGSYNEQFF
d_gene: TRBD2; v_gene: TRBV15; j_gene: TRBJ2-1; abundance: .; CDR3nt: TGTGCCACCCGGGAGGGGGATGATGAGCAGTTCTTC; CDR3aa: CATREGDDEQFF
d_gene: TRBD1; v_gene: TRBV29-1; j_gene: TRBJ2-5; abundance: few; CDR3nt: TGCAGCGTTGCCGTTCGGACAGGCGGGACCCAGTACTTC; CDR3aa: CSVAVRTGGTQYF
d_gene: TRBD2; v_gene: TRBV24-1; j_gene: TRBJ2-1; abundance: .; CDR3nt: TGTGCCACCAGTGATCCGACTAGCCGCCGGAATGAGCAGTTCTTC; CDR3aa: CATSDPTSRRNEQFF
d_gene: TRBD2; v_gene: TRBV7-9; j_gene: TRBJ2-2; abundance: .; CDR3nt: TGTGCCAGCAGCCCAGCGGGAGCGGCGAACACCGGGGAGCTGTTTTTT; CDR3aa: CASSPAGAANTGELFF
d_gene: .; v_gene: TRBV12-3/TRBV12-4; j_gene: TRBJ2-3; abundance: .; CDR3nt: TGTGCCAGCAGTTCCCTGGACACCCGAGGGACGGATACGCAGTATTTT; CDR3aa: CASSSLDTRGTDTQYF
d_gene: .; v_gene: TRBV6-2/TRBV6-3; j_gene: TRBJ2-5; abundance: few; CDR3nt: TGTGCCAGCAGCGCACAAGAGACCCAGTACTTC; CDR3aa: CASSAQETQYF
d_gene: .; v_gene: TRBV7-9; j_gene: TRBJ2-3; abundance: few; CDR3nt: TGTGCCAGCAGCTTACCGGGGTCGGTATTCACAGATACGCAGTATTTT; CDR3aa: CASSLPGSVFTDTQYF
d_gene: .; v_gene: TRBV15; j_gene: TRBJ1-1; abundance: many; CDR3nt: TGTGCCACCAGCATGCGGGCAGGGAGTGCTTTCTTT; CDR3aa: CATSMRAGSAFF
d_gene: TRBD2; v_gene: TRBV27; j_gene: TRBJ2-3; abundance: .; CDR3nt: TGTGCCAGCAGTTTATCGGCTGGGGCGGGAGGACTCGCAGATACGCAGTATTTT; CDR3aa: CASSLSAGAGGLADTQYF
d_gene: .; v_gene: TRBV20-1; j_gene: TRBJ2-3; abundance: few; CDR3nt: TGCAGCCCGCTAGACAGGCAGAACACAGATACGCAGTATTTT; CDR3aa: CSPLDRQNTDTQYF
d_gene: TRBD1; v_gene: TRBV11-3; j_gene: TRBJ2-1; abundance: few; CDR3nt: TGTGCCAGCAGCGTGACAGGGGGAACCTACAATGAGCAGTTCTTC; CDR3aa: CASSVTGGTYNEQFF
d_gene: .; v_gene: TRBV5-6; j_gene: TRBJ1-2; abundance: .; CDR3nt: TGTGCCAGCAGCCGCCCCGCAGGGAACTATGGCTACACCTTC; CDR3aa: CASSRPAGNYGYTF
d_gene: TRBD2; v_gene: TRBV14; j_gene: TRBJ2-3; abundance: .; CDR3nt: TGTGCCAGCAGCCAAGGAGCGGGAGAAGGGCGAACGCAGTATTTT; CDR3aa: CASSQGAGEGRTQYF
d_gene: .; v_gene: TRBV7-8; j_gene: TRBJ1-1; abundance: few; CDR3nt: TGTGCCAGCAGCTTTAACCGGGGGCCCACTGAAGCTTTCTTT; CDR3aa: CASSFNRGPTEAFF
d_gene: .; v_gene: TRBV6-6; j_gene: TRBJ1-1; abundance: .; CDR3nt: TGTGCCAGCAGTTACTTCAGGGACGGAAACACTGAAGCTTTCTTT; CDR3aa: CASSYFRDGNTEAFF
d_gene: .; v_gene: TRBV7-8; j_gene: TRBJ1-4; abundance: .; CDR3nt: TGTGCCAGCAGCTTAGGAGCGGGATTGTTTTTT; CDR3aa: CASSLGAGLFF
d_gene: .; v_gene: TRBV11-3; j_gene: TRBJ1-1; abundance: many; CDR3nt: TGTGCCAGCAGCCTCAGGATGAACACTGAAGCTTTCTTT; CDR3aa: CASSLRMNTEAFF
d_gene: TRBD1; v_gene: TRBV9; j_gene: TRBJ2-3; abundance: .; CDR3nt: TGTGCCAGCAGCGTCGATAGGACAGGGCCAGATACGCAGTATTTT; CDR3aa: CASSVDRTGPDTQYF
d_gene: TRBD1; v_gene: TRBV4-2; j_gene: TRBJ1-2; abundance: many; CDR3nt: TGTGCCAGCAGCCAAGGAACAGGGGAAAGGCATGGCTACACCTTC; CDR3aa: CASSQGTGERHGYTF
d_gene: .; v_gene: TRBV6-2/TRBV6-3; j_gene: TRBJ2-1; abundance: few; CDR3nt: TGTGCCAGCAACCCGGGGCAGACTACGAACAATGAGCAGTTCTTC; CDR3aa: CASNPGQTTNNEQFF
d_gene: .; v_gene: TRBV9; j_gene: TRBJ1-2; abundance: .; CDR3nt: TGTGCCAGCAGCGCCTCAGAGGCCCCTAACTATGGCTACACCTTC; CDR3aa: CASSASEAPNYGYTF
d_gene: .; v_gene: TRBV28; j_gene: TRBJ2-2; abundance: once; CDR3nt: TGTGCCAGCCTGGGCCCCAGGGACACCGGGGAGCTGTTTTTT; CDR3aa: CASLGPRDTGELFF
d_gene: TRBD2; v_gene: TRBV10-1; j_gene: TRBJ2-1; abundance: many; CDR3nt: TGCGCCAGCAGTGAGTCGACGTTAAGCGGGGACCCCCCCGGAGAGCAGTTCTTC; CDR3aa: CASSESTLSGDPPGEQFF
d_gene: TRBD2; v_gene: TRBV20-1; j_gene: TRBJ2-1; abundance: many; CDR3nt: TGCAGTGCTACCGACCTAGCGGGTTACAATGAGCAGTTCTTC; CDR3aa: CSATDLAGYNEQFF
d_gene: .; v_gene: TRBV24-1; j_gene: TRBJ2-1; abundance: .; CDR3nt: TGTGCCACCAGTGATTATTACAATGAGCAGTTCTTC; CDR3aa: CATSDYYNEQFF
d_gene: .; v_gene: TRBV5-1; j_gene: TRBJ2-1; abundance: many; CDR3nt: TGCGCCAGCAGCTTGGTAGTCAGCGGTTCCAATGAGCAGTTCTTC; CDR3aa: CASSLVVSGSNEQFF
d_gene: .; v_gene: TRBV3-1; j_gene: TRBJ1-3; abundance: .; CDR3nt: TGTGCCAGCAGCCATGTCGGGGTCTCTGGAAACACCATATATTTT; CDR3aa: CASSHVGVSGNTIYF
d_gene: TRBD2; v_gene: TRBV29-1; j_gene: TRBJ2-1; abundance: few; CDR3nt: TGCAGCGGCGGGACTAGCTTTTATGGCGAGCAGTTCTTC; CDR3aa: CSGGTSFYGEQFF
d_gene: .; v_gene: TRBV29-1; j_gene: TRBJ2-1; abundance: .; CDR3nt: TGCAGCGCGGGTCTTTACAATGAGCAGTTCTTC; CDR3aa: CSAGLYNEQFF
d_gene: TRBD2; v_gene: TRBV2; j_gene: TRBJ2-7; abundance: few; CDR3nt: TGTGCGGACAACGGGGAGGGCCGCTCCTACGAGCAGTACTTC; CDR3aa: CADNGEGRSYEQYF
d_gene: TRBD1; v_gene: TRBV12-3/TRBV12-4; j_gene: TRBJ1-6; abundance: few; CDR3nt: TGTGCCAGCAGTGGACAGGGCCATTCACCCCTCCACTTT; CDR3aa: CASSGQGHSPLHF
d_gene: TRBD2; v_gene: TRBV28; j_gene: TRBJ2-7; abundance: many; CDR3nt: TGTGCCAGCAGTCCCGCCGGGGGGTCAGCGGGTGTGAAGCAGTACTTC; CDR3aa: CASSPAGGSAGVKQYF
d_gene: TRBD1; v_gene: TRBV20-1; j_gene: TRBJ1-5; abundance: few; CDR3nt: TGCAGTGCTAGAGATCCCCACCCAGGGGGCATAAGCAATCAGCCCCAGCATTTT; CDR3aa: CSARDPHPGGISNQPQHF
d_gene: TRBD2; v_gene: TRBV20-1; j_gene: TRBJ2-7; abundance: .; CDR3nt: TGCAGTGCTTCATCGGCGGGAGAAGGCTCCTACGAGCAGTACTTC; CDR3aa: CSASSAGEGSYEQYF
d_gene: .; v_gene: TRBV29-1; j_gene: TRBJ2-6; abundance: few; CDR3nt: TGCAGCGTTACAGGGCGCTCTGGGGCCAACGTCCTGACTTTC; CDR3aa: CSVTGRSGANVLTF
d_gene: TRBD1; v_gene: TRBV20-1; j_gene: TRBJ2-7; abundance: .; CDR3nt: TGCAGTGCCCCAAAGGGACAGTCCTCTAGGGAGCAGTACTTC; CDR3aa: CSAPKGQSSREQYF
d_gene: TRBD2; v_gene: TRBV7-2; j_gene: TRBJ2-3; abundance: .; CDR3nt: TGTGCCAGCAGCTTAGCGGCTCTAGCGGGGAGCACAGATACGCAGTATTTT; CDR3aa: CASSLAALAGSTDTQYF